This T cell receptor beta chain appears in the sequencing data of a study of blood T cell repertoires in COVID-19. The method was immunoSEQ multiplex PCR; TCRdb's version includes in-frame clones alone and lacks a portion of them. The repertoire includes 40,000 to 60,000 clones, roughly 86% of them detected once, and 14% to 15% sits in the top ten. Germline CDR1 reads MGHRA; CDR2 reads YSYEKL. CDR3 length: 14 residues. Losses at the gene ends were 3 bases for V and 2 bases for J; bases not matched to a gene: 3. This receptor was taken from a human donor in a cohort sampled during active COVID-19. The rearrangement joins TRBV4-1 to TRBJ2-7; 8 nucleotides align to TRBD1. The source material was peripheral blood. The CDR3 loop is CASSQRTGPYEQYF. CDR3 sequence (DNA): TGCGCCAGCAGCCAGCGGACAGGGCCCTACGAGCAGTACTTC.